This TCR beta chain appears in the sequencing data of a study of blood T cell repertoires in COVID-19. Participants, roughly 18 to 90 years old, spanned fewer than 30 US areas. In the source study's methods: Amplified reference gene primers provided the basis for estimating nucleated cell counts. TCRdb's table, derived via immunoSEQ multiplex PCR, lists solely in-frame clones and lacks some. V, J and clone size are those of that table, while D and trimming were read from the DNA. Seen here are over 250,000 clones, roughly 90% observed once, and the top ten hold roughly 1.8%. This CDR3 has 12 amino acids. The germline gives CDR1 LNHDA, CDR2 SQIVND (reference sequence).

The source of this sequence is a woman aged 55-70 years who had recovered from COVID-19. Sequencing was done on a sample of PBMCs or T cells enriched from blood (not recorded which). This chain links TRBV19 with TRBJ2-7; 12 bases fit TRBD2. CDR3 coding DNA: TGTGACCGGACTAGCGGGAATTACGAGCAGTACTTC. Translation gives CDRTSGNYEQYF.